The clone carrying this T cell receptor (beta chain) was counted many times. Its specificity is unknown. Trimming left V 0 bases short and J 6 bases short, with 10 bases between. The CDR3 length is 13 residues. Germline V gene lookup returns CDR1 SGHRS and CDR2 YFSETQ. The data were taken from a study of neurological immune-mediated disorders. General study points: The study found the most TCR clonal expansion in HTLV-1-associated myelopathy and the least in multiple sclerosis, below healthy controls. None of the CDR3 amino acid sequences found in expanded clones was shared across subjects. This suggests that the TCR-beta repertoires were private in all groups.

The time point was: longitudinal time-point 3. Using its own MiXCR run on the 5' RACE reads, TCRdb lists one record per CDR3 protein. The sample lists 93,000 or so distinct CDR3 sequences; approximately 10% were seen once. This sequence was found in a female donor with HTLV-1-associated myelopathy (HAM/TSP). The chain links TRBV5-1 to TRBJ2-7; D is undetermined. The specimen sequenced was PBMCs. The CDR3 loop is CASSLEPNGEQYF. The CDR3 DNA reads TGCGCCAGCAGCTTGGAGCCTAACGGCGAGCAGTACTTC.